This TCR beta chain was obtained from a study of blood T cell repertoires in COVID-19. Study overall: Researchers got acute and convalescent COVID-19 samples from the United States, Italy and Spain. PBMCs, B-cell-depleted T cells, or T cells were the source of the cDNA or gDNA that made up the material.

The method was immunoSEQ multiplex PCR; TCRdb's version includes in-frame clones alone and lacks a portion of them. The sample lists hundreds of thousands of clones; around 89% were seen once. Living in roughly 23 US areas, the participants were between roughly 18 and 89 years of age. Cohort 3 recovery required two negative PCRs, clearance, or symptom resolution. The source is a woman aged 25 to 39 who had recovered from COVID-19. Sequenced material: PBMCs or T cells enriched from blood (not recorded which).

The CDR3 nucleotides read TGTGCCAGCAGTCGGGACAGCTTCATGAACACTGAAGCTTTCTTT. Encoded protein: CASSRDSFMNTEAFF. The rearrangement uses TRBV27 and TRBJ1-1, with 7 bases aligning to TRBD1. Unmatched junction bases numbered 6, after V lost 5 bases and J lost 0 bases. This CDR3 spans 15 amino acids. Germline loops: CDR1 MNHEY, CDR2 SMNVEV (reference sequence).